This entry lists 20 T cell receptor beta chains sequenced from one sample in a study of metastatic and nonmetastatic thyroid tumors. No patient received treatment before thyroid surgery. TCRdb reprocessed the PCR reads via MiXCR. Among tens of thousands of clones listed, 20% were seen once. The specimen was blood. The receptors were sampled from a female donor with papillary thyroid cancer or a benign thyroid nodule (not recorded which). Some clones in this sample may be carry-over from other donors' samples.

Ten or more counts support this clone. The V and J genes are TRBV7-2 and TRBJ1-4; the D is unclear. The CDR3 runs 12 residues. The germline gives CDR1 SGHTA, CDR2 FQGNSA. Trimming pared 1 base from V and 5 bases from J, leaving 2 bases between. The CDR3 nucleotides are TGTGCCAGCAGCTTAGGAAATGAAAAACTGTTTTTT. Translating it yields CASSLGNEKLFF.

By its share, this clone is medium-sized. The chain combines TRBV30 with TRBJ1-4; the D is unclear. CDR3 length equals 13 residues. V was shortened by 0 bases and J by 8 bases, with 10 bases between the two germline ends. Germline values: CDR1 GTSNPN, CDR2 SVGIG (reference sequence). The CDR3 nucleotides read TGTGCCTGGAGTGTAGGTGGTCGGGAAAAACTGTTTTTT. Its translation: CAWSVGGREKLFF.

This clone was observed many times. In the same sample, other DNA sequences code for this CDR3. The V gene is TRBV5-6, the J gene TRBJ2-7, with TRBD1 matching 7 bases. V shed 4 bases and J 6 bases; nucleotides not matched to a gene: 10. This CDR3 has 14 residues. The germline V gene encodes CDR1 SGHDT and CDR2 YYEEEE. The CDR3 region is CASSPLDRYGEQYF. In DNA form, the CDR3 reads TGTGCCAGCAGCCCCTTGGACAGGTATGGCGAGCAGTACTTC. Together with reference TRBV5-6 and TRBJ2-7, the CDR3 gives the full variable domain: DAGVTQSPTHLIKTRGQQVTLRCSPKSGHDTVSWYQQALGQGPQFIFQYYEEEERQRGNFPDRFSGHQFPNYSSELNVNALLLGDSALYLCASSPLDRYGEQYFGPGTRLTVT.

This clone is judged medium-sized (0.01 to 0.1%). The chain couples TRBV27 to TRBJ2-7, with a weak D call TRBD1 (6 bases). The CDR3 is made up of 13 amino acids. The V gene lost 3 bases and the J gene lost 0 bases, with 6 bases spanning the gap. Germline V gives CDR1 MNHEY, CDR2 SMNVEV (reference sequence). The CDR3, as DNA: TGTGCCAGCAGTTTGGACAGCTCCTACGAGCAGTACTTC. Translating it yields CASSLDSSYEQYF.

This clone was detected many times. J is TRBJ2-6 and V is TRBV7-8, with D perhaps being TRBD1 or TRBD2 (5 bases each). The ends were cut back, 1 base at V and 4 bases at J, with 11 bases in the middle. This CDR3 has 16 residues. Germline V gene lookup returns CDR1 SGHVS and CDR2 FQNEAQ. DNA for the CDR3: TGTGCCAGCAGCTTAGACCAGGGAGCCGGGGCCAACGTCCTGACTTTC. Its translation: CASSLDQGAGANVLTF.

CDR3 nucleotides: TGTGCCAGCATCCCGGGGAGCTCTGGAAACACCATATATTTT. Amino acid sequence: CASIPGSSGNTIYF. The chain recombines TRBV7-8 with TRBJ1-3; no reliable D call. Trimming pared 7 bases from V and 0 bases from J, leaving 10 bases between. Germline CDR1 SGHVS, CDR2 FQNEAQ. CDR3 length: 14 residues.

This clone was detected a few times. The chain joins TRBV6-2 or TRBV6-3 to TRBJ2-7, with TRBD1 as a possible D gene (5 bases). Trimming cost V 2 bases and J 0 bases, with 20 bases left between them. Germline V gene sequence: CDR1 MNHEY, CDR2 SVGEGT. The CDR3 totals 18 residues. The CDR3, as DNA: TGTGCCAGCAGTTACCTTCAGGGTACAGACACCCACTCCTACGAGCAGTACTTC. As protein: CASSYLQGTDTHSYEQYF.

This clone was counted ten times or more. In DNA form, the CDR3 reads TGCAGCGTCCCTACCCTACACAATGAGCAGTTCTTC. Translation: CSVPTLHNEQFF. V is TRBV29-1 and J is TRBJ2-1; D unresolved. This CDR3 has 12 amino acids. Trimming took 6 bases from V and 5 from J, leaving 11 bases between them. Per germline, CDR1 SQVTM and CDR2 ANQGSEA.

This clone was observed many times. CDR3 sequence reads: CASSLKGGGSRTDTQYF. The CDR3 coding sequence is TGTGCCAGCAGCTTAAAAGGCGGAGGCTCCCGCACAGATACGCAGTATTTT. The rearrangement joins TRBV11-2 to TRBJ2-3, with D possibly matching TRBD2 (5 bases). The V end was cut by 2 bases, the J end by 1 base, with 16 bases between. The V gene's germline CDR1 is SGHAT and CDR2 FQNNGV. The CDR3 length is 17 residues.

For this clone: A single base separates this from a much larger clone, so it may be a read error. This specimen includes other DNA sequences encoding the same CDR3. This chain joins TRBV7-8 and TRBJ2-1; 9 nucleotides line up with TRBD2. The trim removed 4 bases at V and 6 bases at J, leaving 7 bases unmatched. This CDR3 spans 15 amino acids. In germline, CDR1 is SGHVS, CDR2 FQNEAQ. Here the CDR3 DNA reads TGTGCCAGCAGCTCGGGACTAGCTGGAGTCAATGAGCAGTTCTTC. Protein: CASSSGLAGVNEQFF. Together with reference TRBV7-8 and TRBJ2-1, the CDR3 gives the full variable domain: GAGVSQSPRYKVAKRGQDVALRCDPISGHVSLFWYQQALGQGPEFLTYFQNEAQLDKSGLPSDRFFAERPEGSVSTLKIQRTQQEDSAVYLCASSSGLAGVNEQFFGPGTRLTVL.

This clone was recorded many times. The J gene is TRBJ2-2, the V gene TRBV18; 7 bases align to TRBD2. Germline CDR1 is KGHSH and CDR2 is LQKENI. The V segment lost 1 base and the J segment 0 bases; nucleotides outside the gene matches: 2. The CDR3 is 16 residues long. The CDR3 bases are TGTGCCAGCTCACCACTTAGCGGGTCGAACACCGGGGAGCTGTTTTTT. Translation gives CASSPLSGSNTGELFF. Filled out from reference TRBV18 and TRBJ2-2, the complete variable domain reads NAGVMQNPRHLVRRRGQEARLRCSPMKGHSHVYWYRQLPEEGLKFMVYLQKENIIDESGMPKERFSAEFPKEGPSILRIQQVVRGDSAAYFCASSPLSGSNTGELFFGEGSRLTVL.

The chain uses TRBV11-1 and TRBJ2-1, with D perhaps TRBD2 (5 bases). The V gene lost 1 base and the J gene lost 7 bases, with 23 bases spanning the gap. This CDR3 is 18 amino acids long. In germline, CDR1 is SGHAT, CDR2 FQDESV (reference sequence). Here the CDR3 reads CASSLGDGSGSEVNEQFF. As DNA, the CDR3 is TGTGCCAGCAGCTTAGGGGATGGTTCTGGCTCGGAGGTTAATGAGCAGTTCTTC. The whole variable domain, remainder taken from reference TRBV11-1 and TRBJ2-1, is EAEVAQSPRYKITEKSQAVAFWCDPISGHATLYWYRQILGQGPELLVQFQDESVVDDSQLPKDRFSAERLKGVDSTLKIQPAELGDSAMYLCASSLGDGSGSEVNEQFFGPGTRLTVL.

This clone was observed many times. V gene TRBV20-1 combines with J gene TRBJ2-7; no reliable D call. Germline CDR1 and CDR2: DFQATT and SNEGSKA (reference sequence). The CDR3 is made up of 14 amino acids. Trimming cost V 3 bases and J 6 bases, with 18 bases left between them. In DNA form, the CDR3 reads TGCAGTGCTAGCTTAGGTGCAGGACCCGGCGAGCAGTACTTC. Translating it yields CSASLGAGPGEQYF.

This clone was seen ten or more times. V and J are TRBV25-1 and TRBJ2-5; TRBD2 aligns across 12 bases. Germline trimming cut 2 bases from V and 5 bases from J; bases unmatched to any gene: 0. Germline V gene sequence: CDR1 MGHDK, CDR2 SYGVNS. The CDR3 sequence is 14 residues long. CDR3 nucleotides: TGTGCCAGCAGTGAACTAGCGGGAGGGGAGACCCAGTACTTC. Translating it yields CASSELAGGETQYF.

This clone was seen at least ten times. The chain couples TRBV6-2 or TRBV6-3 to TRBJ2-5; 8 bases agree with TRBD2. With V trimmed by 2 bases and J by 5 bases, 10 bases remained unmatched. The CDR3 contains 16 residues. From germline, CDR1 is MNHEY and CDR2 SVGEGT. CDR3 DNA: TGTGCCAGCAGTTACGTGGTTAGCGGGATCCGGGAGACCCAGTACTTC. Protein sequence: CASSYVVSGIRETQYF.

This clone was recorded at least ten times. The chain recombines TRBV25-1 with TRBJ2-3, with D unresolved. The V gene lost 2 bases and the J gene lost 0 bases, with 9 bases spanning the gap. The CDR3 loop spans 15 amino acids. Germline V gives CDR1 MGHDK, CDR2 SYGVNS. As DNA, the CDR3 is TGTGCCAGCAGTGAAAGTACCTATAGCACAGATACGCAGTATTTT. Translating gives CASSESTYSTDTQYF.

Many counts were recorded for this clone. The chain couples TRBV6-4 to TRBJ1-6, with D uncertain. V gave up 2 bases and J gave up 5 bases, with 7 bases separating them. CDR1 and CDR2 from the germline V gene are MRHNA and SNTAGT. There are 14 residues in the CDR3. In nucleotides, the CDR3 is TGTGCCAGCAGTGACGACCGGGATAATTCACCCCTCCACTTT. Amino acid sequence: CASSDDRDNSPLHF.

This clone appeared many times. The CDR3 nucleotides read TGTGCCATCGCGGACCGTCACAATGAGCAGTTCTTC. Its protein is CAIADRHNEQFF. The chain has TRBV6-2 or TRBV6-3 and TRBJ2-1; D call uncertain. The ends were cut back, 10 bases at V and 5 bases at J, with 12 bases in the middle. Germline V lookup: CDR1 MNHEY, CDR2 SVGEGT. This CDR3 has 12 residues.

This clone has at least ten counts. The gene calls are TRBV2 and TRBJ2-7, with D possibly matching TRBD1 (5 bases). Germline CDR1 is SNHLY and CDR2 is FYNNEI. The ends were cut back, 2 bases at V and 3 bases at J, with 11 bases in the middle. The CDR3 is 14 residues long. The CDR3 nucleotides are TGTGCCAGCAGTGAATGGTTCAGGGTCTACGAGCAGTACTTC. Translated, it gives CASSEWFRVYEQYF.

This clone has more than one count but fewer than ten. The chain is built from TRBV19 and TRBJ1-2, with D possibly matching TRBD1 (6 bases). This CDR3 has 15 residues. V lost 7 bases and J lost 2, with 17 bases in between. The germline CDR1 and CDR2 sequences are LNHDA and SQIVND (reference sequence). This CDR3 is CASTRDIHSNYGYTF. The CDR3 region has the DNA TGTGCCAGTACTAGGGACATCCACTCCAACTATGGCTACACCTTC.